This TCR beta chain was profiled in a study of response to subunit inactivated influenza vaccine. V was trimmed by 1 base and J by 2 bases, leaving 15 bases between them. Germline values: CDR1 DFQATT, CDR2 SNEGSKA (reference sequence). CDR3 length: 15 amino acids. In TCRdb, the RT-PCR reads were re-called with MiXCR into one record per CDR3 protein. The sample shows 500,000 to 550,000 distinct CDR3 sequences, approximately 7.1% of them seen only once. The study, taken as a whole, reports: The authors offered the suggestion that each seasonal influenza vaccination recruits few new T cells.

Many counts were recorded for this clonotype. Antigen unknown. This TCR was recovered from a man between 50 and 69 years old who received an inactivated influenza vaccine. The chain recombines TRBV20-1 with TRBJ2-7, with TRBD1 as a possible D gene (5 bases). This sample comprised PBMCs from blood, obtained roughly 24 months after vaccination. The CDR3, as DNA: TGCAGTGCTAGAGCTCCGACAGCGACGACCTACGAGCAGTACTTC. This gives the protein CSARAPTATTYEQYF.